The entry that follows covers one TCR beta chain sequence. Its antigen is as yet unknown. The sample originates from a study of T cell responses to AZD1222 COVID-19 vaccine. Study outcomes and limitations: Baseline seropositivity characterized only a handful of AZD1222 recipients. In the spike-specific TCR repertoire, nearly half reportedly target unmutated variant regions. Clonal diversity was possibly underestimated; the donors were predominantly white British and more often female. The study found vaccine-associated CD4 TCRs spanning spike, dominant at 160-218 and 743-854.

Repertoires were generated with immunoSEQ multiplex PCR, while TCRdb's copy carries only in-frame clones and drops some. The sample consists of approximately 79,000 clones, approximately 83% of them appearing once. This sequence was found in an adult in good health. The sequencing used peripheral blood, collected on day 0 of AZD1222 vaccination.

The CDR3 nucleotides read TGTGCCAGCAGCGCAGAGGGGGAGACCCAGTACTTC. This encodes CASSAEGETQYF. The V and J genes are TRBV11-3 and TRBJ2-5, with D perhaps matching TRBD1 or TRBD2 (5 bases each). Trimming left V 5 bases short and J 5 bases short, with 9 bases between. The germline gives CDR1 SGHNT, CDR2 YENEEA. The CDR3 has 12 amino acids.